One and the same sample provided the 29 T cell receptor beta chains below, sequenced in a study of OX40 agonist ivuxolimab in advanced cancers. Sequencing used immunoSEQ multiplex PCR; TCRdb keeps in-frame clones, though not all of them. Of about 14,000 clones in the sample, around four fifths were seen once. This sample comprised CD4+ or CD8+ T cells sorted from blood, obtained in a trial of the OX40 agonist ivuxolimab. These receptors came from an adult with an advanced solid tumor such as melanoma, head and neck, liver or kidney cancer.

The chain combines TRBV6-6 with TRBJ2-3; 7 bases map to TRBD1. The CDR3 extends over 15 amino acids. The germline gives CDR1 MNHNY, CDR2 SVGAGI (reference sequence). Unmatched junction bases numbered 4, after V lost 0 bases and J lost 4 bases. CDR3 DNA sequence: TGTGCCAGCAGTTACTCGACAGGGTATGCAGATACGCAGTATTTT. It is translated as CASSYSTGYADTQYF.

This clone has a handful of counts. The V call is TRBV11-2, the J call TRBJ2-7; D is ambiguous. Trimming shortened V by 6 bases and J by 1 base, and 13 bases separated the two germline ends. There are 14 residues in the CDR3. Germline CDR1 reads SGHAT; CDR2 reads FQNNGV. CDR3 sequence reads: CASSNSIDSYEQYF. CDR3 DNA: TGTGCCAGCAGTAATAGTATAGATTCCTACGAGCAGTACTTC. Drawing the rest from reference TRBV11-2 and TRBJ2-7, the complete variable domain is EAGVAQSPRYKIIEKRQSVAFWCNPISGHATLYWYQQILGQGPKLLIQFQNNGVVDDSQLPKDRFSAERLKGVDSTLKIQPAKLEDSAVYLCASSNSIDSYEQYFGPGTRLTVT.

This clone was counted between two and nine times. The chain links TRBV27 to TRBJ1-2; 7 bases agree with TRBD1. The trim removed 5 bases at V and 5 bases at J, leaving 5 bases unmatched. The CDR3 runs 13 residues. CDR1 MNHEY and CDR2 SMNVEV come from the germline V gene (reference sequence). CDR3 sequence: CASSQTGWYGYTF. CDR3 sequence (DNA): TGTGCCAGCAGTCAGACAGGGTGGTATGGCTACACCTTC.

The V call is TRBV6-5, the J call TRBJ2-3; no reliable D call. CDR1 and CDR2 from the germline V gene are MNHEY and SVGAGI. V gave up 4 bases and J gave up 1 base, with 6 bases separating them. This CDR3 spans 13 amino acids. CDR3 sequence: CASSLGGTDTQYF. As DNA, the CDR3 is TGTGCCAGCAGTTTAGGAGGCACAGATACGCAGTATTTT.

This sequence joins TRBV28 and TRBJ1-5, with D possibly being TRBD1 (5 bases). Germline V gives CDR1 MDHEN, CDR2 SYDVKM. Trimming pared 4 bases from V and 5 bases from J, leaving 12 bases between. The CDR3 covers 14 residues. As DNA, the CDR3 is TGTGCCAGCAGTTCGAGGGGTATCTATCAGCCCCAGCATTTT. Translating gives CASSSRGIYQPQHF. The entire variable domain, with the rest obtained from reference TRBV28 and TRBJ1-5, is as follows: DVKVTQSSRYLVKRTGEKVFLECVQDMDHENMFWYRQDPGLGLRLIYFSYDVKMKEKGDIPEGYSVSREKKERFSLILESASTNQTSMYLCASSSRGIYQPQHFGDGTRLSIL.

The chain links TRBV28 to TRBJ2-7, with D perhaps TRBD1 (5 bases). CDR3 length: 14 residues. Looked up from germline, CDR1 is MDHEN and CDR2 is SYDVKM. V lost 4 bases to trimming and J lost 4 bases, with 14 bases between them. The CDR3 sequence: CASSSRRVGYEQYF. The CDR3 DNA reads TGTGCCAGCAGTTCGCGCAGGGTAGGATACGAGCAGTACTTC.

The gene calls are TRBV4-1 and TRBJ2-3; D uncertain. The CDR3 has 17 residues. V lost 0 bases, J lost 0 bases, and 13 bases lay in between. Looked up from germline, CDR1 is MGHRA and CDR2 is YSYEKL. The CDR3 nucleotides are TGCGCCAGCAGCCAAGAAGATGGCCTTGCTAGCACAGATACGCAGTATTTT. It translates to CASSQEDGLASTDTQYF.

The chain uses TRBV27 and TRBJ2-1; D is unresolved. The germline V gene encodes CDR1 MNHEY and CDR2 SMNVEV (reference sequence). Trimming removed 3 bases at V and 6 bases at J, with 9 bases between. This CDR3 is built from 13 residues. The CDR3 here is CASSFANLNEQFF. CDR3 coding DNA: TGTGCCAGCAGTTTTGCTAATCTCAATGAGCAGTTCTTC.

In nucleotides, the CDR3 is TGTGCCAGCAGTTACGAGGGAGGCTTTAATTCACCCCTCCACTTT. This codes for CASSYEGGFNSPLHF. The chain links TRBV6-5 to TRBJ1-6; D remains ambiguous. Germline CDR1 is MNHEY and CDR2 is SVGAGI. Trimming took off 2 bases at V and 6 bases at J, with 11 bases between the two ends. The CDR3 is made up of 15 amino acids.

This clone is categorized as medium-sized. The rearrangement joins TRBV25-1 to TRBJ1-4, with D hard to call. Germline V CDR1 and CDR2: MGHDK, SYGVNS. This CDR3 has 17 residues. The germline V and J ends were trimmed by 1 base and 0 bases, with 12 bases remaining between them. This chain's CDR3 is CASSESWTPSTNEKLFF. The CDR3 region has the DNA TGTGCCAGCAGTGAATCTTGGACTCCCTCAACTAATGAAAAACTGTTTTTT.

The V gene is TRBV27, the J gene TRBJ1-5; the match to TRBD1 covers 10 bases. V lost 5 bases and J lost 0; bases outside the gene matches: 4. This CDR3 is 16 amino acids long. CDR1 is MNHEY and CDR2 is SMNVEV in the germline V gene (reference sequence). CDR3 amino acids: CASSLGQGYSNQPQHF. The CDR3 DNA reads TGTGCCAGCAGTCTGGGACAGGGGTATAGCAATCAGCCCCAGCATTTT.

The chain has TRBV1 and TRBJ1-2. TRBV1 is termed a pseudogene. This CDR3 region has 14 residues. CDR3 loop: CTSSQDGTGYGYTF. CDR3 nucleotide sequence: TGCACCAGCAGCCAAGACGGGACGGGCTATGGCTACACCTTC.

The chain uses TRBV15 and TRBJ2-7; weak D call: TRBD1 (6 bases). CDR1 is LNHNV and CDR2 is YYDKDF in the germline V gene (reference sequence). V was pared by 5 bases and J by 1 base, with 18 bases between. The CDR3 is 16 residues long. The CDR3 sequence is CATSYRDTGLSYEQYF. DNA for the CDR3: TGTGCCACCAGCTACCGGGACACCGGACTGTCCTACGAGCAGTACTTC.

The CDR3 here is CASSFGRGRTNTGELFF. CDR3 bases: TGTGCCAGCAGCTTCGGACGGGGCAGGACGAACACCGGGGAGCTGTTTTTT. This chain links TRBV11-2 with TRBJ2-2; D is perhaps TRBD1 or TRBD2 (5 bases each). V was cut by 3 bases and J by 0 bases, with 14 bases left in between. CDR1 is SGHAT, CDR2 FQNNGV, per germline. This CDR3 is 17 amino acids long.

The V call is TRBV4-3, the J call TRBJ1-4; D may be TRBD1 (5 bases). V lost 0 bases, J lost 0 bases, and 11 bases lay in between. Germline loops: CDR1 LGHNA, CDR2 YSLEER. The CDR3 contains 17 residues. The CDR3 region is CASSQDTGGATNEKLFF. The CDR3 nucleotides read TGCGCCAGCAGCCAAGATACGGGGGGGGCAACTAATGAAAAACTGTTTTTT.

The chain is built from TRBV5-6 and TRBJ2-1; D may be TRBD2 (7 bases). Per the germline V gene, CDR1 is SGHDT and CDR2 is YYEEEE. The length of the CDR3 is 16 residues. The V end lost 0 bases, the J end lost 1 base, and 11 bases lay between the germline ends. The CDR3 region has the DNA TGTGCCAGCAGCTTGGGCGGGGGCAATTCCTACAATGAGCAGTTCTTC. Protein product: CASSLGGGNSYNEQFF.

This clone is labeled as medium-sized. The CDR3 spells CASSPTLGQGNLLLDGYTF. The CDR3 DNA follows: TGTGCCAGCAGCCCCACTTTAGGACAGGGGAACCTACTCTTGGATGGCTACACCTTC. The chain is built from TRBV27 and TRBJ1-2; TRBD1 agrees at 9 bases. CDR1 MNHEY and CDR2 SMNVEV come from the germline V gene (reference sequence). This CDR3 has 19 residues. Trimming took 6 bases from V and 6 from J; bases not matched to a gene: 23.

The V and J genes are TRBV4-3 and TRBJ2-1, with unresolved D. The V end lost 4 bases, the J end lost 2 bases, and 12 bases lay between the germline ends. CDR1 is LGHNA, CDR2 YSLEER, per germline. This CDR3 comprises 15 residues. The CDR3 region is CASSLDWATYNEQFF. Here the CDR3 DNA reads TGCGCCAGCAGCCTTGATTGGGCGACCTACAATGAGCAGTTCTTC.

This CDR3 reads CSVVGPDGSYGYTF. CDR3 in DNA: TGCAGCGTTGTGGGCCCCGATGGGAGCTATGGCTACACCTTC. V and J are TRBV29-1 and TRBJ1-2; no reliable D call. The germline V gene encodes CDR1 SQVTM and CDR2 ANQGSEA. The germline V and J ends were trimmed by 4 bases and 4 bases, with 16 bases remaining between them. The CDR3 is 14 residues long.

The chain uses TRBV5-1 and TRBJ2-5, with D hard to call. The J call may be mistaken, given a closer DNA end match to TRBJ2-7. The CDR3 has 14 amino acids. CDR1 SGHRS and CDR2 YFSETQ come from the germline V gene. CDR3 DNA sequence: TGCGCCAGCAGCTTGGAAACCTGGGGCTACGAGCAGTACTTC. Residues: CASSLETWGYEQYF.

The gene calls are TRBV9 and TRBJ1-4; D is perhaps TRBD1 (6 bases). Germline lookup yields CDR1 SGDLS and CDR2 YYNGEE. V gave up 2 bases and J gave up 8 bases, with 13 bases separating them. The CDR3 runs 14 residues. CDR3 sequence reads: CASSVVGGREKLFF. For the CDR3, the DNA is TGTGCCAGCAGCGTTGTAGGGGGAAGAGAAAAACTGTTTTTT.

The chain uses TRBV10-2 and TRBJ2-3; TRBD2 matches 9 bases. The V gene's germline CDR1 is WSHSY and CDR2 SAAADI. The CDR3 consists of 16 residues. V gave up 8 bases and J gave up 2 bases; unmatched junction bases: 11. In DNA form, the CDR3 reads TGCGCCAGCGGGGAGGGCCTAGCGGGGCACACAGATACGCAGTATTTT. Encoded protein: CASGEGLAGHTDTQYF.

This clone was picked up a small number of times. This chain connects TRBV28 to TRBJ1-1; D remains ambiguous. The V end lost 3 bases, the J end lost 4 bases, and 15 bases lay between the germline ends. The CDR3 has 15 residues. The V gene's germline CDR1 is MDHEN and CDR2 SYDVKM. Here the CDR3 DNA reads TGTGCCAGCAGTTTCGAGGAGTCCTTTACCACTGAAGCTTTCTTT. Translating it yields CASSFEESFTTEAFF.

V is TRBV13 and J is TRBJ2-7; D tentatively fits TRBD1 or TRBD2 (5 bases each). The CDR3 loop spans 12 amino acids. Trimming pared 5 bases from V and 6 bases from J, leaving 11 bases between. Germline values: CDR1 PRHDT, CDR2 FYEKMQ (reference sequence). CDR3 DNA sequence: TGTGCCAGCAGCCAGAGGGACCGCGAGCAGTACTTC. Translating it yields CASSQRDREQYF.

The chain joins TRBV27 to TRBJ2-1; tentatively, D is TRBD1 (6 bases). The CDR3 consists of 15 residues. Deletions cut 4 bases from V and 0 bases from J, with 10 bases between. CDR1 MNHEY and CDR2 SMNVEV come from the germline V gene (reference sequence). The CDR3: CASSWGRSSYNEQFF. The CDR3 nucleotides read TGTGCCAGCAGTTGGGGGCGGAGCTCCTACAATGAGCAGTTCTTC.

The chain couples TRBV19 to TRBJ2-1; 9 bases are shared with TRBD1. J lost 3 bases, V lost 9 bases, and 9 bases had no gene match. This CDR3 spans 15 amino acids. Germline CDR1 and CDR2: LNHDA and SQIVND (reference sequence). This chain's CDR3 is CASTVGQGSYNEQFF. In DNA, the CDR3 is TGTGCCAGCACCGTTGGACAGGGGAGCTACAATGAGCAGTTCTTC.

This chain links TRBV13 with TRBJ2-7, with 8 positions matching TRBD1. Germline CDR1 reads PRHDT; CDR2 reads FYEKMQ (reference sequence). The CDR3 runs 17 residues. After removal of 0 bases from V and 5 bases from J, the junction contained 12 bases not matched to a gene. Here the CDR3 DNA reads TGTGCCAGCAGCTTAGGCGGCGGACAGGGTCCCATCCACGAGCAGTACTTC. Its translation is CASSLGGGQGPIHEQYF.

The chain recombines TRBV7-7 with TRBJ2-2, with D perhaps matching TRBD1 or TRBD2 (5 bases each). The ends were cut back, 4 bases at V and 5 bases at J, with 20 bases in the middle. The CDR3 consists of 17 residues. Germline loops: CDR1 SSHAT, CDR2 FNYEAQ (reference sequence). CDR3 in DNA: TGTGCCAGCAGCTACTCTAAAGGGGAGCTCGGAACCGGGGAGCTGTTTTTT. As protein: CASSYSKGELGTGELFF.

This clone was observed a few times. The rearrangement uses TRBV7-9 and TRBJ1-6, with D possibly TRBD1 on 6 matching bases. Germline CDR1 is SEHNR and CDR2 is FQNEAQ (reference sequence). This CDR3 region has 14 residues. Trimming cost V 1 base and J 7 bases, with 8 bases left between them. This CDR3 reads CASSLGTGNSPLHF. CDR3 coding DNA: TGTGCCAGCAGCTTAGGAACAGGGAATTCACCCCTCCACTTT.